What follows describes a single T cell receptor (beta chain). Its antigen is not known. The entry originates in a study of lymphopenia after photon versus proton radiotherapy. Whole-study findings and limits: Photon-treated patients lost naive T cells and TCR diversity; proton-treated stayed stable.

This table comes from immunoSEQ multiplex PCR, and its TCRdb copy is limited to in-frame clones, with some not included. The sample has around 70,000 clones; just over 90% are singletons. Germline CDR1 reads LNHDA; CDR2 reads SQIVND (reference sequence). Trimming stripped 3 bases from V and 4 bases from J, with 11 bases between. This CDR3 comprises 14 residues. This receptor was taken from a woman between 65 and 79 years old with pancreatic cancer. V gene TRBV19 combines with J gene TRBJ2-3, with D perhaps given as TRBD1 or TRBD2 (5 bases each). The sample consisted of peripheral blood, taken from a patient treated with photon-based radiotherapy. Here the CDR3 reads CASSIMGVPDTQYF. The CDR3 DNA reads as TGTGCCAGTAGTATTATGGGGGTCCCAGATACGCAGTATTTT. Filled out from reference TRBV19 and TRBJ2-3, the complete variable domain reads DGGITQSPKYLFRKEGQNVTLSCEQNLNHDAMYWYRQDPGQGLRLIYYSQIVNDFQKGDIAEGYSVSREKKESFPLTVTSAQKNPTAFYLCASSIMGVPDTQYFGPGTRLTVL.